One and the same sample provided the 3 T cell receptor beta chains below, sequenced in a study of T cell therapy after organ transplantation. Sequencing used immunoSEQ multiplex PCR; TCRdb keeps in-frame clones, though not all of them. The repertoire consists of some 48,000 clones, with about 94% occurring once and the leading ten covering around 3%. These receptors' targets are unknown. The sample here was CD8+ T cells from blood, taken before autologous CMV-specific T cell therapy. The receptors were sampled from a human patient who had received a solid organ transplant and had CMV disease.

The V gene is TRBV2, the J gene TRBJ2-5; the match to TRBD2 covers 13 bases. CDR3 length: 14 residues. From germline, CDR1 is SNHLY and CDR2 FYNNEI. V gave up 6 bases and J gave up 4 bases; unmatched junction bases: 2. CDR3 sequence: CASRTSGGAETQYF. CDR3 DNA sequence: TGTGCCAGCAGAACTAGCGGGGGGGCAGAGACCCAGTACTTC.

This clone was seen a single time. The V gene is TRBV7-8, the J gene TRBJ1-1, with unresolved D. V was pared by 4 bases and J by 10 bases, with 10 bases between. Looked up from germline, CDR1 is SGHVS and CDR2 is FQNEAQ. This CDR3 spans 11 amino acids. The CDR3 reads CASSSTYGAFF. The CDR3 coding sequence is TGTGCCAGCAGCTCCACGTATGGAGCTTTCTTT.

V and J are TRBV27 and TRBJ2-7; weak D call: TRBD2 (7 bases). Germline values: CDR1 MNHEY, CDR2 SMNVEV (reference sequence). There are 14 residues in the CDR3. Trimming stripped 3 bases from V and 4 bases from J, with 13 bases between. The CDR3 sequence is CASSLNGGLYEQYF. The DNA for the CDR3 is TGTGCCAGCAGTTTGAACGGGGGGCTGTACGAGCAGTACTTC.